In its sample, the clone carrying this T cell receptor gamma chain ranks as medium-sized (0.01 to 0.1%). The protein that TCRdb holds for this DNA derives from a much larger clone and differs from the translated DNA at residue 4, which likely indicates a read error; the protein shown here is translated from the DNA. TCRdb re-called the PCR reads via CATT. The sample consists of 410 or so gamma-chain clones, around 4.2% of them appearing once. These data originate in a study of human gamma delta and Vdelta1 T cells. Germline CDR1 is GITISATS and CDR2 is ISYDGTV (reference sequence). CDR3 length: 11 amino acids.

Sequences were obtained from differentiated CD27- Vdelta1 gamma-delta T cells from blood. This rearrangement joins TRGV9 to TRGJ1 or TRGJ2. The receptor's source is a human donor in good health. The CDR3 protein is CALGEVGKKLF. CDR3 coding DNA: TGTGCCTTGGGGGAGGTTGGCAAGAAACTCTTT.